This T cell receptor beta chain was observed in a study of T-cell reconstitution after alpha-beta-depleted transplantation in children. Unique molecular identifiers were incorporated into the prepared TCRbeta library. Via MiXCR, TCRdb re-called the PCR reads, giving one row per CDR3 protein. The data contain a few hundred thousand distinct CDR3 sequences, about 9.6% of them seen just once; the ten biggest clones take up about 5.4%. This clonotype was seen repeatedly, ten times or more. This CDR3 is 14 amino acids long. V is TRBV21-1 and J is TRBJ2-3; TRBD1 reflects the table's D call only, with no check against the DNA. TRBV21-1 is described as a pseudogene. The material was PBMCs from the stem cell graft donor, obtained from the stem cell graft. The origin of this receptor is a human donor who donated a stem cell graft to a child with SCID. This CDR3 reads CACRQVLFTDTQYF. Here the CDR3 DNA reads TGTGCCTGTCGACAGGTTCTATTCACAGATACGCAGTATTTT.